This T cell receptor beta chain emerged from a study of blood T cell repertoires in COVID-19 (dated by TCRdb to the early 2020s). As for the study more broadly: Samples covering the acute and convalescent phases of COVID-19 were provided by collaborators in the United States, Italy and Spain. The material from the prospective study consisted of cDNA or gDNA derived from T cells, B-cell-depleted T cells, or PBMCs. Deeply sampled blood TCRbeta repertoires from subjects exposed to, actively infected with, or recovered from COVID-19 were included in the dataset. The repertoires were released in a freely available public database meant as a resource for research on the immune response to SARS-CoV-2. The samples were drawn from two sources: the first 160 participants of the ongoing ImmuneRACE study, and approximately 1,300 subjects contributed by 6 global collaborators. A de-identified subject ID, COVID-19 status, age in years and sex were almost always included in the sample metadata. Where available, HLA class I and class II types were taken from metadata supplied by the sample provider and were not determined by assay-based typing. Here is what the overall study found, with its caveats: Clinical and demographic metadata were provided uncurated, with the amount varying by source and participant.

Participants in the prospective study were aged roughly 18 to 100 years, lived in some 24 United States geographic areas, and enrolled through a virtual design. To assign participants to cohorts, the prospective study relied on clinical history that participants themselves reported in a screening survey and a study questionnaire. Recovered participants in ImmuneRACE Cohort 3 were defined as having two consecutive negative NP/OP PCR tests, clearance from a healthcare professional, or resolution of symptoms. In the prospective study, whole blood, serum and a nasopharyngeal or oropharyngeal swab were collected from each participant by mobile phlebotomists. Prospective study participants could optionally give additional blood draws and questionnaires over an approximately 2-month period. Before DNA extraction, blood samples from the prospective study were shipped at room temperature or frozen. TCRbeta CDR3 regions were amplified from genomic DNA using the immunoSEQ Assay, a bias-controlled multiplex PCR. The authors processed their data as follows. The number of nucleated cells in each sample was estimated from the amplification of reference gene primers within the assay. To quantify the absolute abundance of each unique TCRbeta CDR3 rearrangement, sequence reads were collapsed and filtered. For each sample, productive Simpson clonality was calculated as the square root of Simpson's diversity index across productive rearrangements. This immuneACCESS table, as held by TCRdb, lists in-frame sequences with V and J called but not all clones. Of the missing ones, under half trace to an unresolved V gene in checked studies; the others have no known cause. For V, J and clone size, that table is used; D and trimming come from the DNA. The sample yields roughly 200,000 clones; around 83% were counted once. The top ten hold 5% to 8% of the sample.

Between the V and J ends, shortened by 4 bases and 4 bases respectively, the junction contains 6 bases. From the cysteine up to the phenylalanine, the CDR3 has a length of 12 residues. Only the CDR3 part of the read is kept: 36 bases, read in frame from the first base. CDR1 and CDR2, per the germline V gene (reference sequence), are SEHNR and FQNEAQ. In the case of this clone: No antigen is known for it. Nothing much larger sits one base from this clone, and base qualities are not available. Other DNA sequences from this sample encode an identical CDR3 as well.

The chain couples TRBV7-9 to TRBJ2-3, with the D gene too uncertain to name. Sequencing used PBMCs or T cells enriched from blood (not recorded which). The receptor was isolated from a man aged 35 to 55 who had recovered from COVID-19. This receptor has the CDR3 CASSSPADTQYF. In nucleotides, the sequence is TGTGCCAGCAGCTCCCCTGCAGATACGCAGTATTTT.